The rows below give T cell receptor beta chains drawn from one sample of a study of technical replicates of blood from a handful of donors. Sequenced by immunoSEQ multiplex PCR; TCRdb stores in-frame clones only, minus some. This table holds approximately 81,000 clones, approximately 96% found once. The source material was T cells isolated from PBMCs. The source is a human donor in good health. Each CDR3 is given with its conserved first and last residue. The D gene is left open where the match is weak. A row's size may be missing; if present it is once, few, many or a size class.

v_call: TRBV28; d_call: NA; clone_size: NA; j_call: TRBJ1-1; cdr3_nt: TGTGCCAGCAAGGGGGGGAGAACCATGAACACTGAAGCTTTCTTT; cdr3_aa: CASKGGRTMNTEAFF
v_call: TRBV30; d_call: NA; clone_size: once; j_call: TRBJ1-1; cdr3_nt: TGTGCCTGGAGTGTTTTCAACAGGATGAACACTGAAGCTTTCTTT; cdr3_aa: CAWSVFNRMNTEAFF
v_call: TRBV7-9; d_call: TRBD2; clone_size: NA; j_call: TRBJ2-1; cdr3_nt: TGTGCCAGCAGCATGAGCGGGAGGGCCTTGGACGAGCAGTTCTTC; cdr3_aa: CASSMSGRALDEQFF
v_call: TRBV5-4; d_call: TRBD1; clone_size: NA; j_call: TRBJ2-3; cdr3_nt: TGTGCCAGCAGCAAGACAGGGGTGGGTGATACGCAGTATTTT; cdr3_aa: CASSKTGVGDTQYF
v_call: TRBV6-5; d_call: NA; clone_size: NA; j_call: TRBJ2-7; cdr3_nt: TGTGCCAGCAGTTCCTCGACCTTAGACACCTACGAGCAGTACTTC; cdr3_aa: CASSSSTLDTYEQYF
v_call: TRBV4-3; d_call: TRBD1; clone_size: NA; j_call: TRBJ1-5; cdr3_nt: TGCGCCAGCAGCCAAGGACAGGGGCCTCCTAATCAGCCCCAGCATTTT; cdr3_aa: CASSQGQGPPNQPQHF
v_call: TRBV9; d_call: NA; clone_size: NA; j_call: TRBJ2-3; cdr3_nt: TGTGCCAGCTCAGAATATTCTAGCACAGATACGCAGTATTTT; cdr3_aa: CASSEYSSTDTQYF
v_call: TRBV27; d_call: NA; clone_size: NA; j_call: TRBJ2-1; cdr3_nt: TGTGCCAGCCGTATCCATAGCTCCTACAATGAGCAGTTCTTC; cdr3_aa: CASRIHSSYNEQFF
v_call: TRBV4-2; d_call: NA; clone_size: NA; j_call: TRBJ2-1; cdr3_nt: TGTGCCAGCAGCCAAGATCAGGGTAGCGGCCTTACGAATGAGCAGTTCTTC; cdr3_aa: CASSQDQGSGLTNEQFF
v_call: TRBV29-1; d_call: NA; clone_size: NA; j_call: TRBJ2-1; cdr3_nt: TGCAGCGTTCAACACGACCTAGGCCTCAATGAGCAGTTCTTC; cdr3_aa: CSVQHDLGLNEQFF